This T cell receptor beta chain stems from a study of tumor and adjacent non-tumor tissue in lung cancer. The library came from three nested PCR rounds adapted from ARM-PCR protocols. TCRdb processed the multiplex PCR reads anew with MiXCR; each CDR3 protein has one entry. The sample consists of fewer than 120,000 distinct CDR3 sequences, about 87% of them appearing once. The template was RNA from unsorted bulk tissue. This CDR3 has 13 amino acids. The germline gives CDR1 DFQATT, CDR2 SNEGSKA (reference sequence). About this clonotype: One junction end disagrees with the germline gene, perhaps due to a read error.

The genes are TRBV20-1 and TRBJ1-5, with a possible D match to TRBD1 (5 bases). Sequenced sample: lung tumor tissue. The TCR originated in a man in his 70s with non-small cell lung cancer. CDR3 protein: CSARTRIVQPQHF. The CDR3 DNA reads as TGCAGTGCCCGGACACGGATCGTTCAGCCACAGCATTTT.